This T cell receptor (beta chain) was captured by sequencing in a study of T cells in Graves' hyperthyroidism and ophthalmopathy. Overall study findings and caveats: The majority of expanded thyroid clonotypes above 0.001 also appeared in blood.

The V and J ends lost 3 bases and 6 bases respectively, with 18 bases between them. The CDR3 consists of 15 residues. Thyroid ultrasound and orbital computed tomography, with clinical symptoms and serum thyroxine and TRAb, informed diagnoses. The authors took PBMCs from over 8.5 ml fresh peripheral blood. At least ten counts were recorded for this clonotype. Its specificity is unknown. From RNA transcripts, TCR beta CDR3 regions were amplified. Researchers ran a first-round RT-PCR on the TCR CDR3 using the HTBI primer set. Using its own MiXCR run on the multiplex PCR reads, TCRdb lists one record per CDR3 protein. This sample has roughly 740,000 distinct CDR3 sequences, with about 17% found just once.

V and J are TRBV12-3 or TRBV12-4 and TRBJ2-7, with D maybe TRBD2 (6 bases). The TCR was taken from a man between 18 and 35 years old with Graves' hyperthyroidism. Sequencing input: blood. Written as DNA, the CDR3 is TGTGCCAGCAGTTTTTCCGGGACTCGACCTTCCGAGCAGTACTTC. It yields the protein CASSFSGTRPSEQYF.